This T cell receptor (beta chain) appears in the sequencing data of a study of CD8+CD57+ T cells in acquired aplastic anemia. TCR beta VDJ combinations and CDR3 sequences were profiled from genomic DNA. TCRdb independently ran MiXCR on the reads; one entry per CDR3 protein. The sample has 160,000 or so distinct CDR3 sequences; roughly half are singletons. Looked up from germline, CDR1 is LNHNV and CDR2 is YYDKDF (reference sequence). The CDR3 totals 13 residues. Trimming at V came to 8 bases and at J to 6 bases, leaving 9 bases not matched to a gene. CD8+CD57+ cell expansion had been shown by flow cytometry in patients chosen for sequencing.

The rearrangement links TRBV15 to TRBJ2-7; 8 bases align to TRBD2. This receptor was obtained from a human donor with aplastic anemia. The sequenced sample was sorted CD4+, CD8+, or CD8+CD57+ T cells (not recorded which) from PBMCs. The CDR3 DNA sequence: TGTGCCACCTCAAGCGGGAGAGTCCTCGAGCAGTACTTC. It specifies CATSSGRVLEQYF.